This is a list of T cell receptor beta chains from one sample in a study of OX40 agonist ivuxolimab in advanced cancers. Libraries were prepared by immunoSEQ multiplex PCR; TCRdb keeps only in-frame clonotypes and omits some of them. The sample includes 45,000 to 50,000 clones, roughly 91% of them seen just once. This specimen was CD4+ or CD8+ T cells sorted from blood, taken in a trial of the OX40 agonist ivuxolimab. The receptors stem from an adult with an advanced solid tumor such as melanoma, head and neck, liver or kidney cancer. CDR3s include the opening cysteine and the closing phenylalanine or tryptophan.

TRBJ1-2 TRBV6-5 CASSEIRVNYGYTF
TRBJ2-1 TRBV27 CASSLTAARNEQFF
TRBJ2-7 TRBV30 CALGKIGTSEQYF
TRBJ2-7 TRBV7-9 CASSLGYSAYEQYF
TRBJ2-1 TRBV7-9 CASSLGQGDYNEQFF
TRBJ2-7 TRBV7-3 CASSLQQGAHEQYF
TRBJ2-7 TRBV7-9 CASSILRGEQYF
TRBJ1-2 TRBV18 CASSPGQGPASTF
TRBJ2-5 TRBV28 CASSLFSDPTGYEETQYF
TRBJ1-2 TRBV5-4 CASSLEITGLNYGYTF
TRBJ2-7 TRBV5-6 CASSLQNYEQYF
TRBJ2-1 TRBV11-2 CASTVGGGNEQFF
TRBJ2-3 TRBV7-2 CASTLIAGETDTQYF
TRBJ2-7 TRBV6-1 CASSEAFDRLYEQYF
TRBJ2-7 TRBV10-1 CASSDLQGAAYEQYF
TRBJ2-5 TRBV15 CATSRDPRNQETQYF
TRBJ2-7 TRBV7-2 CASSLQGTGYEQYF
TRBJ2-2 TRBV6-5 CASSYYSGGTGELFF
TRBJ1-1 TRBV19 CASSPRASGTEAFF
TRBJ2-7 TRBV2 CATLRGGADAYEQYF
TRBJ1-2 TRBV7-2 CASSLDPWAKVVYGYTF
TRBJ1-2 TRBV21-1 CASSKERQRASGYTF
TRBJ2-5 TRBV11-2 CASSWEGETQYF
TRBJ1-1 TRBV9 CASSASPGRLTEAFF
TRBJ2-2 TRBV15 CATRESAGELFF
TRBJ1-5 TRBV10-1 CASRSRDRGLNSNQPQHF
TRBJ1-3 TRBV11-2 CASSLGTGGNTIYF
TRBJ2-7 TRBV4-1 CASSFAGQANEQYF
TRBJ2-5 TRBV6-5 CASSYSGETQYF
TRBJ1-1 TRBV6-6 CASASEVLDTEAFF
TRBJ1-1 TRBV7-9 CASSLYADRATEAFF
TRBJ2-7 TRBV13 CASSLVHSYEQYF
TRBJ2-1 TRBV28 CASSLAGAGDEQFF
TRBJ2-7 TRBV27 CASKTEASYEQYF
TRBJ1-2 TRBV30 CAWSVGLSYGYTF
TRBJ2-2 TRBV27 CASSLWRQGQAGELFF
TRBJ2-2 TRBV2 CASSEGYDGWNTGELFF
TRBJ1-2 TRBV4-1 CASSEGAGSYTF
TRBJ2-1 TRBV7-9 CASSYTSGRGHNEQFF
TRBJ2-3 TRBV7-9 CASSPLLGDDTDTQYF
TRBJ2-7 TRBV6-6 CASSYFETYEQYF
TRBJ1-1 TRBV7-3 CASSPINGPNTEAFF
TRBJ2-2 TRBV9 CASSVSGGFFGELFF
TRBJ2-7 TRBV7-9 CATNTGDEQYF
TRBJ1-5 TRBV4-1 CASSQDQGAGNQPQHF
TRBJ2-1 TRBV13 CASSLEGLAGASQQFF
TRBJ2-1 TRBV7-6 CASSLSGGDYNEQFF
TRBJ2-7 TRBV2 CASTPGGGAFYEQYF
TRBJ1-2 TRBV5-1 CASSIDREGYTF
TRBJ2-7 TRBV2 CASLGGYEQYF